Below, one TCR beta chain is given with its context. These data come from a study of blood T cell repertoires in COVID-19. Study as a whole: Acute-phase and convalescent COVID-19 samples originated in the United States, Italy and Spain.

V shed 1 base and J 15 bases; nucleotides not matched to a gene: 2. Germline loops: CDR1 LGHNT, CDR2 FRNRAP. The CDR3 totals 13 residues. Participants spanned ages about 18 to 95 years and resided in about two dozen US areas. Cohorts were determined from participant-reported clinical history. In the authors' workflow: Scientists estimated how many nucleated cells there were by amplifying reference gene primers. Some clones are missing from TCRdb's copy, which holds only in-frame ones; the method was immunoSEQ multiplex PCR. The V and J calls and clone size are taken from that table; D and trimming were inferred from the DNA. The table shows around 280,000 clones, with roughly 89% occurring only once.

The clonotype was recovered from a woman younger than 35 with acute COVID-19. V and J are TRBV12-5 and TRBJ2-1; 14 nucleotides line up with TRBD2. What was sequenced was PBMCs or T cells enriched from blood (not recorded which). CDR3 loop: CASGLGLAGGPFF. CDR3 DNA: TGTGCTAGTGGTTTGGGACTAGCGGGAGGGCCGTTCTTC.